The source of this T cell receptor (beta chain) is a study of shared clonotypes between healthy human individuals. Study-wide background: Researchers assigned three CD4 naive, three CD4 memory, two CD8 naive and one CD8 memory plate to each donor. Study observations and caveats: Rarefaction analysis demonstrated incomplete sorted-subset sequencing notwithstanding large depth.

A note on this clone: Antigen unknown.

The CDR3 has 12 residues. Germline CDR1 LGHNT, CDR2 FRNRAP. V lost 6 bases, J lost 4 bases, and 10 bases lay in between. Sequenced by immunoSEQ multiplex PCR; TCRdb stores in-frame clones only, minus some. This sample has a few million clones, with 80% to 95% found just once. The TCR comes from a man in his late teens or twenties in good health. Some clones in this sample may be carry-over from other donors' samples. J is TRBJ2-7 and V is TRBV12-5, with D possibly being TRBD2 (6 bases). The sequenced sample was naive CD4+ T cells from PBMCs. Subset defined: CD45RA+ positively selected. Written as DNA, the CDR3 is TGTGCTAGTGGACCGACTAGTTACGAGCAGTACTTC. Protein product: CASGPTSYEQYF.